This TCR beta chain emerged from a study of shared clonotypes between healthy human individuals. The run depth of the assay was deep. Original methodology: ImmunoSEQ output lacked quality scores and full-length reads, limiting matched filtering. Produced via immunoSEQ multiplex PCR; TCRdb's table is partial and in-frame only. The V and J calls and the clone size are those of that table, but D and trimming were determined from the DNA. The table records 2 million to 2.5 million clones, about 92% of them present only once. This clone was observed once. Its antigen is unknown. Findings and caveats of the study: Generation probabilities were higher for clonotypes shared across all four sorted-subset donors than for unshared ones.

This CDR3 spans 13 amino acids. V lost 6 bases, J lost 0 bases, and 9 bases lay in between. Germline V gives CDR1 SGHRS, CDR2 YFSETQ. The sequenced sample consisted of naive CD4+ T cells from PBMCs. As to subset: CD45RA+ positively selected. The sequence was obtained from a young man in good health. Some clones in this sample may be carry-over from other donors' samples. V gene TRBV5-1 combines with J gene TRBJ1-2; tentatively, D is TRBD1 (6 bases). In nucleotides, the CDR3 is TGCGCCAGCACACAGGGAACTAACTATGGCTACACCTTC. Protein: CASTQGTNYGYTF.